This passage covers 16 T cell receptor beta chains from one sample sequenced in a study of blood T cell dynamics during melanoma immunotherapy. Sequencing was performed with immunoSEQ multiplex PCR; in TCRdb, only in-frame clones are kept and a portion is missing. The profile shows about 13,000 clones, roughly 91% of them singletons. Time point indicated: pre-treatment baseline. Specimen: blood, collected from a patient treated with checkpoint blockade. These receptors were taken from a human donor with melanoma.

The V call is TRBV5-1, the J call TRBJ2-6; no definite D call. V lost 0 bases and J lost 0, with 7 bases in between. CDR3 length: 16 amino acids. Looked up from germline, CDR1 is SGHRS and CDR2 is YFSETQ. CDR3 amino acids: CASSLELSSGANVLTF. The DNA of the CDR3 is TGCGCCAGCAGCTTGGAACTGTCCTCTGGGGCCAACGTCCTGACTTTC.

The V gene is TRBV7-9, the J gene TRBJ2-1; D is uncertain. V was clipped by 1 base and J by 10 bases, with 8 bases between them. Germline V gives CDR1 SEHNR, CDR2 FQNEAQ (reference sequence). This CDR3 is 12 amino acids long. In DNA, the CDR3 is TGTGCCAGCAGCTTAGTACCGACAGAGCAGTTCTTC. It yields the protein CASSLVPTEQFF.

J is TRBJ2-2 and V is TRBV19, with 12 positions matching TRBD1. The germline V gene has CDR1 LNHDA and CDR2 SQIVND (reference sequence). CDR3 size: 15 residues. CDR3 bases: TGTGTAGGGACAGGGGGCGTCTGGGAAGCCGGGGAGCTGTTTTTT. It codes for CVGTGGVWEAGELFF. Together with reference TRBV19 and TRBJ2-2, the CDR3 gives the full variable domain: DGGITQSPKYLFRKEGQNVTLSCEQNLNHDAMYWYRQDPGQGLRLIYYSQIVNDFQKGDIAEGYSVSREKKESFPLTVTSAQKNPTAFYLCVGTGGVWEAGELFFGEGSRLTVL.

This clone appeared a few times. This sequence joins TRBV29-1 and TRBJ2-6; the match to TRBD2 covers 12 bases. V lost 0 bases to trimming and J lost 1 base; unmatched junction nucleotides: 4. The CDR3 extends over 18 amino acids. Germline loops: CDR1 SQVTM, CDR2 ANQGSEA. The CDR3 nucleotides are TGCAGCGTTGAAGAGACTAGCGGGAGTTGGTCTGGGGCCAACGTCCTGACTTTC. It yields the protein CSVEETSGSWSGANVLTF.

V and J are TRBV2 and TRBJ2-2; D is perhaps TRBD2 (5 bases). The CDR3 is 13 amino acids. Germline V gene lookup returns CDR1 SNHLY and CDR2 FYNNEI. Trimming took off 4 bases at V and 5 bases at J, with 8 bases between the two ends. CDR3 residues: CASSGEGTGELFF. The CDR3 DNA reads TGTGCCAGCAGTGGAGAGGGTACCGGGGAGCTGTTTTTT.

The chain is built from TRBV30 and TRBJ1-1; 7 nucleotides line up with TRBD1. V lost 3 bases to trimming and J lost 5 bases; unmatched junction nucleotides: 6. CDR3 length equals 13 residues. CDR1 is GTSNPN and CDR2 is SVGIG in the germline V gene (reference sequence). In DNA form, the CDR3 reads TGTGCCTGGAGCCGACAGGGCGGGACTGAAGCTTTCTTT. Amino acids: CAWSRQGGTEAFF.

The DNA for the CDR3 is TGTGCCAGCAGTTTAGCGCCTAGTCAGCCCCAGCATTTT. Residues: CASSLAPSQPQHF. The chain links TRBV28 to TRBJ1-5; no clear D gene. This CDR3 comprises 13 residues. Germline values: CDR1 MDHEN, CDR2 SYDVKM. Trimming took 2 bases from V and 6 from J, leaving 8 bases between them.

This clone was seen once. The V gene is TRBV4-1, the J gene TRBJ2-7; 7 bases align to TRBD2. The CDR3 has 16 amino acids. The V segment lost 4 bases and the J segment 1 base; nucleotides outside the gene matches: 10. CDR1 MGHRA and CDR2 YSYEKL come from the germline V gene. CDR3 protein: CASSPSGAGVSYEQYF. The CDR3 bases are TGCGCCAGCAGCCCTAGTGGGGCGGGAGTGTCCTACGAGCAGTACTTC.

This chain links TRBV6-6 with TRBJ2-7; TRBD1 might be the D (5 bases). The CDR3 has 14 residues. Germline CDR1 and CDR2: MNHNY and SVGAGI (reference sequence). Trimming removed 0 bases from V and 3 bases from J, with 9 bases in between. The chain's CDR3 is CASSYSAGNYEQYF. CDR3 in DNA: TGTGCCAGCAGTTACTCGGCAGGGAACTACGAGCAGTACTTC.

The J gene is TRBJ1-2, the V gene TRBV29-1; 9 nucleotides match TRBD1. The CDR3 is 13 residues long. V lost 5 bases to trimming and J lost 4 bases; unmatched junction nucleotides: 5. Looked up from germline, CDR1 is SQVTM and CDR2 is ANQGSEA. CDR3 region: CSVRGQGTYGYTF. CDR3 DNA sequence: TGCAGCGTTCGGGGACAGGGAACCTATGGCTACACCTTC.

The CDR3 sequence: CASSFRTPTTDTQYF. The DNA of the CDR3 is TGTGCCAGCAGTTTCCGGACTCCAACCACAGATACGCAGTATTTT. V usage is TRBV28 and J usage is TRBJ2-3; D might be TRBD2 (5 bases). Germline values: CDR1 MDHEN, CDR2 SYDVKM. The V gene lost 3 bases and the J gene lost 2 bases, with 12 bases spanning the gap. This CDR3 contains 15 residues.

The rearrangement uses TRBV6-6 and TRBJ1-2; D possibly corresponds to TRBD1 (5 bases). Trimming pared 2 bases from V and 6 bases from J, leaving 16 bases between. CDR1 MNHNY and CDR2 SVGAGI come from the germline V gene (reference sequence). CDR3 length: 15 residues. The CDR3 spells CASSYGGAERDGYTF. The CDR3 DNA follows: TGTGCCAGCAGTTACGGCGGGGCAGAACGGGATGGCTACACCTTC.

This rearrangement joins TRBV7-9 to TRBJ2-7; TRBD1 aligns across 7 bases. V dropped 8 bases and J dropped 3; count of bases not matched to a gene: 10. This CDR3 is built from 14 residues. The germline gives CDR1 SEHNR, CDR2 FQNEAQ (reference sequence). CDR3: CASGGPGQNYEQYF. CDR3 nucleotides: TGTGCCAGCGGCGGGCCGGGACAGAACTACGAGCAGTACTTC.

The CDR3 DNA reads as TGTGCCACCAGCAGATCACAGGGAAATGAGCAGTTCTTC. Encoded protein: CATSRSQGNEQFF. The chain recombines TRBV15 with TRBJ2-1, with D possibly matching TRBD1 (6 bases). Trimming left V 2 bases short and J 7 bases short, with 9 bases between. The CDR3 contains 13 residues. Germline V lookup: CDR1 LNHNV, CDR2 YYDKDF (reference sequence). Full variable domain (remainder filled in from reference TRBV15 and TRBJ2-1): DAMVIQNPRYQVTQFGKPVTLSCSQTLNHNVMYWYQQKSSQAPKLLFHYYDKDFNNEADTPDNFQSRRPNTSFCFLDIRSPGLGDTAMYLCATSRSQGNEQFFGPGTRLTVL.

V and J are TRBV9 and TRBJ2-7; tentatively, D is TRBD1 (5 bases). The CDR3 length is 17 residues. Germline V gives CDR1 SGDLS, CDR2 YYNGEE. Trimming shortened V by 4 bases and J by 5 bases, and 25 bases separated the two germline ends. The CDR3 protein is CASSPSEVGRVRHEQYF. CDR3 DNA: TGTGCCAGCAGCCCCTCCGAAGTGGGCAGGGTACGACACGAGCAGTACTTC.

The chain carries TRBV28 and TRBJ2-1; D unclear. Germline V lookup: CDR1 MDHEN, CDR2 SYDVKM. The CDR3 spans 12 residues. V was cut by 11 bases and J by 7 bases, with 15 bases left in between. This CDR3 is CASWDIGNEQFF. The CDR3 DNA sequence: TGTGCCTCCTGGGATATAGGTAATGAGCAGTTCTTC.